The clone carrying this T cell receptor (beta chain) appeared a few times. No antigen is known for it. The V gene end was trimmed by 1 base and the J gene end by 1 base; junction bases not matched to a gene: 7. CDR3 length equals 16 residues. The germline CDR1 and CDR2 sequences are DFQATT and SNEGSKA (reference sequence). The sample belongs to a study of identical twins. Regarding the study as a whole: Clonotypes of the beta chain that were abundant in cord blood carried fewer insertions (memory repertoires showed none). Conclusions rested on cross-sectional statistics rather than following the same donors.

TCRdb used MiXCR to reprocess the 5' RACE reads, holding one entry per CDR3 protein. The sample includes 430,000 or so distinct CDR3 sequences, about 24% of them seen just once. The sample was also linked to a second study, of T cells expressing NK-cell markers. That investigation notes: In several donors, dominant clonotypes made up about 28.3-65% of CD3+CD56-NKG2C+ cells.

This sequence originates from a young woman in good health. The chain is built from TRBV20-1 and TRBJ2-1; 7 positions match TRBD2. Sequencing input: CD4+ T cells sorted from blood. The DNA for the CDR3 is TGCAGTGCTAGAGTTGCGACTAGCAAATCCTACAATGAGCAGTTCTTC. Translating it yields CSARVATSKSYNEQFF.